These T cell receptor beta chains were read from a single sample in a study of spatial heterogeneity in lung cancer. TCRdb recomputed calls from the 5' RACE reads with MiXCR, one row per CDR3 protein. The sample shows around 47,000 distinct CDR3 sequences, roughly 7% of them seen only once. Here the sequenced sample was PBMCs, taken at follow-up. The receptors derive from a female donor with early-stage non-small cell lung cancer. Each CDR3 is given with its conserved first and last residue. The order of the fields is V gene, J gene, D gene, clone size, CDR3 protein, CDR3 DNA. D genes are given only for firm matches. A clone size is listed for some rows: how often the clone was seen (once, few, many), or a class if it is expanded.

V: TRBV5-1
J: TRBJ1-1
D: TRBD1
size: few
CDR3: CASSAGTGRTEAFF
DNA: TGCGCCAGCAGCGCCGGGACAGGGAGGACTGAAGCTTTCTTT

V: TRBV29-1
J: TRBJ2-5
D: TRBD2
size: many
CDR3: CSVLAGGGETQYF
DNA: TGCAGCGTGCTAGCGGGGGGCGGGGAGACCCAGTACTTC

V: TRBV5-1
J: TRBJ2-1
D: -
size: many
CDR3: CASSLDPGPDEQFF
DNA: TGCGCCAGCAGCTTAGACCCTGGCCCCGATGAGCAGTTCTTC

V: TRBV7-2
J: TRBJ1-1
D: -
size: few
CDR3: CASSSLDRAFF
DNA: TGTGCCAGCAGCTCCCTTGATCGAGCTTTCTTT

V: TRBV20-1
J: TRBJ2-7
D: -
size: many
CDR3: CSARGQSYEQYF
DNA: TGCAGTGCTAGAGGACAGTCCTACGAGCAGTACTTC

V: TRBV15
J: TRBJ2-2
D: -
size: -
CDR3: CATSARAGELFF
DNA: TGTGCCACCAGCGCCCGAGCCGGGGAGCTGTTTTTT

V: TRBV20-1
J: TRBJ1-1
D: -
size: few
CDR3: CSPKEGDPTEAFF
DNA: TGCAGTCCGAAAGAGGGGGATCCCACTGAAGCTTTCTTT

V: TRBV28
J: TRBJ1-5
D: -
size: few
CDR3: CASSLLAGGNQPQHF
DNA: TGTGCCAGCAGTTTATTAGCAGGGGGCAATCAGCCCCAGCATTTT

V: TRBV21-1
J: TRBJ2-7
D: -
size: few
CDR3: CASSRGIGTGTHYEQYF
DNA: TGTGCCAGCAGCAGAGGCATCGGGACAGGGACCCACTACGAGCAGTACTTC

V: TRBV27
J: TRBJ2-2
D: TRBD2
size: many
CDR3: CATSTPGRTGELFF
DNA: TGTGCCACCTCGACTCCCGGGAGGACCGGGGAGCTGTTTTTT

V: TRBV15
J: TRBJ2-2
D: -
size: many
CDR3: CATSYAPGELFF
DNA: TGTGCCACCAGCTACGCGCCAGGGGAGCTGTTTTTT

V: TRBV27
J: TRBJ1-2
D: TRBD1
size: many
CDR3: CASRDRAAGYTF
DNA: TGTGCCAGCAGAGACAGGGCGGCTGGCTACACCTTC

V: TRBV5-1
J: TRBJ2-3
D: -
size: many
CDR3: CASSLAGEGTADTQYF
DNA: TGCGCCAGCAGCTTGGCCGGAGAGGGAACGGCAGATACGCAGTATTTT

V: TRBV29-1
J: TRBJ1-4
D: -
size: few
CDR3: CSVGRSNEKLFF
DNA: TGCAGCGTTGGACGGTCAAATGAAAAACTGTTTTTT

V: TRBV5-1
J: TRBJ2-7
D: -
size: many
CDR3: CASSDTPGVSYEQYF
DNA: TGCGCCAGCAGCGACACTCCCGGGGTCTCCTACGAGCAGTACTTC

V: TRBV24-1
J: TRBJ2-1
D: -
size: many
CDR3: CATSDASGAYNEQFF
DNA: TGTGCCACCAGTGATGCGTCAGGGGCATACAATGAGCAGTTCTTC

V: TRBV13
J: TRBJ1-1
D: -
size: many
CDR3: CASSLVSYPEAFF
DNA: TGTGCCAGCAGCTTAGTATCGTACCCCGAAGCTTTCTTT

V: TRBV5-1
J: TRBJ2-1
D: TRBD1
size: many
CDR3: CARAAQTGNHEQFF
DNA: TGCGCCAGAGCTGCCCAGACAGGGAACCATGAGCAGTTCTTC

V: TRBV27
J: TRBJ1-6
D: TRBD1
size: -
CDR3: CASSPETGLYYNSPLHF
DNA: TGTGCCAGCAGTCCTGAGACAGGGCTCTACTATAATTCACCCCTCCACTTT

V: TRBV5-1
J: TRBJ1-1
D: -
size: few
CDR3: CASSVGHRNTEAFF
DNA: TGCGCCAGCAGCGTGGGACACAGGAACACTGAAGCTTTCTTT

V: TRBV12-3/TRBV12-4
J: TRBJ2-3
D: -
size: many
CDR3: CASSFPPDTQYF
DNA: TGTGCCAGCAGTTTTCCCCCAGATACGCAGTATTTT

V: TRBV5-1
J: TRBJ1-1
D: -
size: many
CDR3: CASSLDRASTEAFF
DNA: TGCGCCAGCAGCTTGGACAGGGCTTCCACTGAAGCTTTCTTT

V: TRBV20-1
J: TRBJ1-2
D: -
size: many
CDR3: CSADNYGYTF
DNA: TGCAGTGCCGATAACTATGGCTACACCTTC

V: TRBV19
J: TRBJ1-2
D: -
size: many
CDR3: CATTTGFGFPGYTF
DNA: TGTGCCACTACCACAGGTTTTGGTTTTCCGGGCTACACCTTC

V: TRBV20-1
J: TRBJ1-1
D: -
size: few
CDR3: CSARDSVSSARAFF
DNA: TGCAGTGCTAGAGATTCGGTCTCTTCGGCCAGGGCTTTCTTT

V: TRBV20-1
J: TRBJ2-7
D: -
size: many
CDR3: CSAVHSVEQYF
DNA: TGCAGTGCTGTGCACAGCGTAGAGCAGTACTTC

V: TRBV29-1
J: TRBJ2-7
D: -
size: many
CDR3: CSVEDQVYEQYF
DNA: TGCAGCGTTGAAGATCAAGTCTACGAGCAGTACTTC

V: TRBV24-1
J: TRBJ2-1
D: TRBD2
size: many
CDR3: CATRPTSGRGEQFF
DNA: TGTGCCACCAGACCGACTAGCGGGAGAGGGGAGCAGTTCTTC

V: TRBV7-2
J: TRBJ2-2
D: -
size: many
CDR3: CASSLEPFTGELFF
DNA: TGTGCCAGCAGCTTAGAACCATTCACCGGGGAGCTGTTTTTT

V: TRBV5-1
J: TRBJ1-1
D: -
size: -
CDR3: CVSSLDSNTEAFF
DNA: TGCGTCAGCAGCCTGGACAGTAACACTGAAGCTTTCTTT

V: TRBV29-1
J: TRBJ2-3
D: TRBD2
size: many
CDR3: CSVVGLAGGTQYF
DNA: TGCAGCGTTGTGGGACTAGCGGGCGGGACGCAGTATTTT

V: TRBV10-3
J: TRBJ1-5
D: -
size: few
CDR3: CAISESASLDQHF
DNA: TGTGCCATCAGTGAGTCAGCCTCCTTGGACCAGCATTTT

V: TRBV20-1
J: TRBJ2-3
D: TRBD2
size: many
CDR3: CSARDPSRGVTDTQYF
DNA: TGCAGTGCTAGGGACCCCTCGCGGGGGGTCACAGATACGCAGTATTTT

V: TRBV20-1
J: TRBJ1-6
D: -
size: -
CDR3: CSARPLLRGYNSPLHF
DNA: TGCAGTGCTAGGCCTCTCCTGAGGGGGTATAATTCACCCCTCCACTTT